The entry that follows covers one TCR beta chain sequence. Its recognized antigen is unknown. Per-nucleotide qualities are absent, and no much larger clonotype sits a single base away. The CDR3 regions of human TCRbeta chains were subjected to immunosequencing. Turning to the authors' computational methods: TCRs in the repertoires were matched against a reference library of SARS-CoV-2-specific TCRs that had been generated with the MIRA antigen-specificity platform. Breadth meant the fraction of unique TCRs that were SARS-CoV-2-associated, whereas depth meant the fraction of total T cells that were SARS-CoV-2-associated. Each spike-specific TCR was assigned to its reactive spike region and to a CD4 or CD8 class using the MIRA data. Log10-transformed breadth and depth values were compared by one-way ANOVA with Sidak's multiple comparisons tests. TCRdb limited this immuneACCESS table to in-frame rearrangements with V and J called. A share of clones is missing; checked studies link under half to unresolved V genes, and the rest is unexplained. The D gene and trimming were derived from the DNA, and the V and J assignments and clone size from that table. The sample includes over 150,000 clones, with 92% observed a single time. Together, the top ten hold over 9.5% of the sample.

From a lookup of the germline V gene, CDR1 and CDR2 are KGHSH and LQKENI. Its CDR3 holds 16 amino acids, cysteine through phenylalanine. The only DNA kept is the CDR3, 48 bases in frame from the first base. V loses 3 bases at its end and J loses 6 bases; junction bases beyond the gene matches: 13. The intended sense of this specimen's time point label: baseline before first vaccination. Samples from vaccinated people were obtained from the UK trials COV001 and COV002, which included a single-blind randomized controlled phase 2/3 trial of AZD1222 (ChAdOx1 nCoV-19) in healthy adults. Trial participant PBMC samples were collected at day 0 and day 28 after the second dose for TCRbeta chain sequencing. This entry belongs to a study of T cell responses to AZD1222 COVID-19 vaccine (dated by TCRdb to the early 2020s). Turning to the overall study: AZD1222 recipients given second doses at about 4 weeks or at about 12 weeks were pooled, since spike-specific TCR depth and breadth were not found to differ between the two schedules. A total of around 240 trial participants underwent TCR sequencing, of whom about 200 received two doses of AZD1222 and about 25 received two doses of the MenACWY control vaccine. Enrollment into the trials was organized by age into subgroups of 18-55, 56-69 and 70-plus years, and those subgroups contained roughly 150, 30 and 60 TCR-sequenced participants, respectively.

The full study reports these points: After two AZD1222 doses, both the breadth and the depth of spike-specific TCRs were significantly higher than at day 0 and than in MenACWY recipients. Most participants were white British and females outnumbered males, and the authors suggested that clonal diversity may have been underestimated. The 56-69-year group was small, and its depth increase did not reach significance, likely because of low power. CD4 TCRs associated with the vaccine covered the entire spike protein, and the dominant responses were in regions 160-218 and 743-854. Only five to seven AZD1222 recipients were SARS-CoV-2 seropositive at baseline, limiting conclusions about previously exposed vaccinees. Epitopes outside the regions mutated in the B.1.351 and B.1.1.7 variants were reportedly recognized by nearly half of the unique spike-specific TCRs. Because no day 14 peak-response samples were available, repertoires were characterized only after the peak T cell response.

The sequence was collected from an adult in good health. The sample here was peripheral blood, taken on day 0 of AZD1222 vaccination. This chain is built from TRBV18 and TRBJ1-1, with 7 central nucleotides matching TRBD1. The CDR3 reads as follows: CASSPVGTLGQAEAFF. The nucleotide sequence reads as follows: TGTGCCAGCTCACCGGTTGGTACCCTTGGACAGGCTGAAGCTTTCTTT.